These 7 T cell receptor beta chains were sequenced from one sample in a study of T-cell reconstitution after alpha-beta-depleted transplantation in children (TCRdb year 2016). The method behind the library was PCR. For sequencing, an Illumina HiSeq 2500 was employed. TCR libraries were prepared with molecular barcoding, using unique molecular identifiers to normalize TCRbeta repertoire quantification. TCRdb took the public reads, trimmed them with fastp at Q25, ran MiXCR for clone calling and kept in-frame beta chains. Under each unique CDR3 protein, matching rows form one entry showing the most common genes and DNA. The sample yields 640,000 or so distinct CDR3 sequences; 16% were counted once. Approximately 1% of the sample is taken by the ten largest. This sample comprised PBMCs from the stem cell graft donor, obtained from the stem cell graft. The origin of the receptors is a human donor who donated a stem cell graft to a child with acute myeloid leukemia.

This chain uses TRBV6-2 or TRBV6-3 with TRBJ1-5; 9 bases line up with TRBD1. This CDR3 contains 19 residues. The ends lost 3 bases at V and 5 bases at J; junction bases unmatched: 17. The germline gives CDR1 MNHEY, CDR2 SVGEGT. This CDR3 reads CASSYYSGTGPLAHQPQHF. The CDR3 coding sequence is TGTGCCAGCAGTTATTACTCCGGGACAGGGCCCTTGGCACATCAGCCCCAGCATTTT.

This clonotype was recorded a few times. The chain has TRBV20-1 and TRBJ2-5; TRBD2 is a possible D gene (7 bases). The CDR3 covers 21 residues. V lost 0 bases to trimming and J lost 1 base, with 30 bases between them. Germline V gene data show CDR1 as DFQATT and CDR2 as SNEGSKA (reference sequence). The CDR3 nucleotides are TGCAGTGCTAGAGATAGTCATAGGCTAGCGGACAGAATAAACCCCCAAGAGACCCAGTACTTC. Protein product: CSARDSHRLADRINPQETQYF.

Only a few counts were recorded for this clonotype. J is TRBJ1-1 and V is TRBV24-1, with D maybe TRBD1 (5 bases). V lost 6 bases to trimming and J lost 5 bases, with 12 bases between them. Germline V CDR1 and CDR2: KGHDR, SFDVKD. This CDR3 comprises 13 residues. The CDR3 reads CATSMAEGTEAFF. In DNA form, the CDR3 reads TGTGCCACCAGTATGGCGGAGGGGACTGAAGCTTTCTTT.

This clonotype was seen ten or more times. The chain's CDR3 is CSVEDLGGAFF. CDR3 DNA sequence: TGCAGCGTTGAAGACCTGGGGGGGGCTTTCTTT. The chain carries TRBV29-1 and TRBJ1-1; possible D gene TRBD1, 5 bases. The CDR3 is 11 residues long. Germline CDR1 SQVTM, CDR2 ANQGSEA. V was pared by 0 bases and J by 11 bases, with 10 bases between.

Regarding this clonotype: This may be a read error, as it is one base from a much larger clone. The chain is built from TRBV20-1 and TRBJ1-5; 8 positions agree with TRBD1. The J call may be in error: the DNA end matches TRBJ2-3 better. This CDR3 contains 14 residues. Germline CDR1 and CDR2: DFQATT and SNEGSKA (reference sequence). For the CDR3, the DNA is TGCAGTGCTAGCCGGACAGGGAGGACTCAGCCCCAGTATTTT. It specifies CSASRTGRTQPQYF.

This clonotype came up a few times. The chain couples TRBV6-1 to TRBJ2-3; 8 bases line up with TRBD1. The germline CDR1 and CDR2 sequences are MNHNS and SASEGT. The CDR3 runs to 15 residues. V dropped 6 bases and J dropped 5; count of bases not matched to a gene: 10. CDR3 nucleotides: TGTGCCAGCAGCTCCGGAGGACAGGGAGGAGATACGCAGTATTTT. Protein product: CASSSGGQGGDTQYF.

The chain carries TRBV5-1 and TRBJ1-2; 8 nucleotides agree with TRBD1. The CDR3 is made up of 16 amino acids. The V and J ends lost 0 bases and 3 bases, in that order; junction bases with no gene match: 7. The germline gives CDR1 SGHRS, CDR2 YFSETQ. The CDR3 DNA reads TGCGCCAGCAGCTTGGCCTCGTGGGGACAGGACTATGGCTACACCTTC. Residues: CASSLASWGQDYGYTF.